This T cell receptor beta chain was retrieved from a study of T cells in women clearing cervical HPV infection. Overall study context: Cases were women with histologically confirmed HPV16-related CIN3 or worse, including a couple of invasive cancers. Study-level results: CIN3+ cases had significantly higher TCR repertoire richness than controls, but evenness did not differ. Timing of associations relative to infection is unclear; T-cell subsets were not isolated.

The CDR3 loop spans 15 amino acids. V dropped 1 base and J dropped 1; count of bases not matched to a gene: 0. In germline, CDR1 is MGHRA, CDR2 YSYEKL. As to this clone: Its matching antigen is unknown. Coverage ceases 3 residues before the CDR3 finishes, and the germline J gene fills in the end.

Using immunoSEQ multiplex PCR, the repertoire was profiled, and TCRdb retains in-frame clones only, with some absent. This table lists around 20,000 clones. Sequencing was performed on blood buffy coat. This clonotype was sampled from a woman between 18 and 70 years old with a cervical HPV16 infection that either progressed to CIN3+ or cleared (not recorded which). This chain joins TRBV4-1 and TRBJ2-3; 9 positions agree with TRBD2. The CDR3 DNA, read in part, is TGCGCCAGCAGCCAAGGCGGGAGGGGCACAGATACG. Protein product: CASSQGGRGTDT. The entire CDR3 reads CASSQGGRGTDTQYF.